The 23 T cell receptor beta chains below all came from one sample that was sequenced in a study of blood T cell repertoires in COVID-19. Assay: immunoSEQ multiplex PCR; the TCRdb copy retains only in-frame clones and omits some. The sample consists of tens of thousands of clones, 88% of them appearing once. The sample was peripheral blood. The receptors were gathered from a human donor in a cohort sampled during active COVID-19.

This sequence joins TRBV7-9 and TRBJ1-4; D might be TRBD1 (5 bases). This CDR3 region has 15 residues. Trimming removed 2 bases at V and 7 bases at J, with 14 bases between. Germline V gene data show CDR1 as SEHNR and CDR2 as FQNEAQ (reference sequence). This chain's CDR3 is CASSLQGTAAEKLFF. The CDR3 nucleotides are TGTGCCAGCAGCTTACAGGGTACCGCGGCTGAAAAACTGTTTTTT.

The chain carries TRBV7-3 and TRBJ2-5; D is ambiguous. Looked up from germline, CDR1 is SGHTA and CDR2 is FQGTGA. With 2 bases removed from V and 5 bases from J, the gap between germline ends came to 9 bases. The CDR3 runs to 13 residues. The CDR3 DNA sequence: TGTGCCAGCAGCTTATCGTTCGGTGAGACCCAGTACTTC. The encoded protein is CASSLSFGETQYF.

This chain uses TRBV9 with TRBJ2-7; D unresolved. This CDR3 has 16 residues. Looked up from germline, CDR1 is SGDLS and CDR2 is YYNGEE. V was clipped by 0 bases and J by 2 bases, with 15 bases between them. The CDR3 here is CASSVGPEIQTYEQYF. As DNA, the CDR3 is TGTGCCAGCAGCGTAGGTCCGGAGATACAAACCTACGAGCAGTACTTC.

The chain uses TRBV11-3 and TRBJ2-1, with 11 bases that match TRBD2. Losses at the gene ends were 8 bases for V and 7 bases for J; bases not matched to a gene: 7. The length of the CDR3 is 14 residues. Germline values: CDR1 SGHNT, CDR2 YENEEA. The CDR3, as DNA: TGTGCCAGCTCGCCTAGCGGGGGGTCAAATGAGCAGTTCTTC. Protein: CASSPSGGSNEQFF.

V is TRBV6-5 and J is TRBJ1-6; D is perhaps TRBD1 (6 bases). The germline CDR1 and CDR2 sequences are MNHEY and SVGAGI. The germline V and J ends were trimmed by 2 bases and 5 bases, with 7 bases remaining between them. The CDR3 runs 14 residues. DNA of the CDR3: TGTGCCAGCAGTTACCGACAGGATAATTCACCCCTCCACTTT. Translation gives CASSYRQDNSPLHF.

Written as DNA, the CDR3 is TGTGCCAGCAGCCTCACGTTTTGGAGCTACGAGCAGTACTTC. Protein product: CASSLTFWSYEQYF. This chain uses TRBV6-2 or TRBV6-3 with TRBJ2-7; D gene ambiguous. Per germline, CDR1 MNHEY and CDR2 SVGEGT. V shed 6 bases and J shed 3 bases, with 15 bases lying between them. CDR3 size: 14 residues.

The rearrangement links TRBV4-3 to TRBJ1-1; 7 nucleotides match TRBD1. Trimming took 2 bases from V and 1 from J; bases not matched to a gene: 7. The germline gives CDR1 LGHNA, CDR2 YSLEER. The CDR3 contains 16 residues. The CDR3 region is CASSQFDRVGNTEAFF. The CDR3 DNA follows: TGCGCCAGCAGCCAATTCGACAGGGTCGGGAACACTGAAGCTTTCTTT.

This chain joins TRBV6-6 and TRBJ1-2; 8 bases map to TRBD1. V lost 7 bases and J lost 3; bases outside the gene matches: 10. This CDR3 is built from 15 residues. Germline V gene sequence: CDR1 MNHNY, CDR2 SVGAGI (reference sequence). The CDR3 DNA sequence: TGTGCCAGCATCAACAGGGGGGGCACGGACTATGGCTACACCTTC. It yields the protein CASINRGGTDYGYTF.

Comments on this clone: A junction boundary mismatches the germline segment, possibly from a read error. The rearrangement uses TRBV28 and TRBJ2-3; a possible D gene is TRBD1 (6 bases). CDR3 length: 15 amino acids. Germline CDR1 reads MDHEN; CDR2 reads SYDVKM. The CDR3 spells CASSSTSGTPAPPPF. Written as DNA, the CDR3 is TGTGCCAGCAGCTCCACCTCCGGGACACCTGCTCCCCCTCCCTTT.

This clone has a handful of counts. V and J are TRBV7-2 and TRBJ2-4, with TRBD2 identical over 9 bases. Germline lookup yields CDR1 SGHTA and CDR2 FQGNSA. CDR3 size: 16 residues. Trimming cost V 2 bases and J 1 base; bases outside gene matches: 3. The CDR3 sequence: CASSLNSGGAKNIQYF. For the CDR3, the DNA is TGTGCCAGCAGCTTAAACAGCGGGGGGGCCAAAAACATTCAGTACTTC.

The V gene is TRBV7-9, the J gene TRBJ2-5; 14 bases fit TRBD2. V gave up 6 bases and J gave up 0 bases; unmatched junction bases: 6. Germline V gene lookup returns CDR1 SEHNR and CDR2 FQNEAQ (reference sequence). This CDR3 has 17 residues. CDR3 loop: CASSPGLAGANQETQYF. In DNA, the CDR3 is TGTGCCAGCAGTCCGGGACTAGCGGGGGCCAACCAAGAGACCCAGTACTTC.

The chain links TRBV4-3 to TRBJ2-1; TRBD1 matches 9 bases. Germline trimming cut 4 bases from V and 2 bases from J; bases unmatched to any gene: 3. Germline V gene sequence: CDR1 LGHNA, CDR2 YSLEER. The CDR3 contains 15 residues. CDR3 sequence reads: CASSRGTGPYNEQFF. CDR3 nucleotides: TGCGCCAGCAGCCGAGGGACAGGGCCCTACAATGAGCAGTTCTTC.

Only one count was recorded for this clone. This rearrangement joins TRBV19 to TRBJ2-2, with 10 positions matching TRBD2. Trimming cost V 6 bases and J 6 bases; bases outside gene matches: 10. The CDR3 spans 16 residues. The germline V gene encodes CDR1 LNHDA and CDR2 SQIVND (reference sequence). DNA of the CDR3: TGTGCCAGTAGACCCGGGTTAGCGGGGGGCCCCGGGGAGCTGTTTTTT. Translated: CASRPGLAGGPGELFF. Variable domain in full (rest from reference TRBV19 and TRBJ2-2): DGGITQSPKYLFRKEGQNVTLSCEQNLNHDAMYWYRQDPGQGLRLIYYSQIVNDFQKGDIAEGYSVSREKKESFPLTVTSAQKNPTAFYLCASRPGLAGGPGELFFGEGSRLTVL.

This chain links TRBV5-5 with TRBJ2-2; D gene ambiguous. CDR1 and CDR2 (germline): SGHKS, YYEKEE (reference sequence). CDR3 length: 13 residues. V dropped 5 bases and J dropped 4 bases, with 9 bases sitting between them. The CDR3 nucleotides are TGTGCCAGCAGGTCTGGCTTCACCGGGGAGCTGTTTTTT. Its protein product is CASRSGFTGELFF.

J is TRBJ1-6 and V is TRBV19; no definite D call. Germline V gene lookup returns CDR1 LNHDA and CDR2 SQIVND (reference sequence). V lost 5 bases and J lost 4, with 6 bases in between. CDR3 length equals 13 residues. The CDR3 nucleotides read TGTGCCAGTAGTGTCGGGTATAATTCACCCCTCCACTTT. The encoded protein is CASSVGYNSPLHF.

This chain joins TRBV2 and TRBJ1-2; maybe TRBD1 (5 bases). Germline CDR1 is SNHLY and CDR2 is FYNNEI. CDR3 length: 13 amino acids. Trimming shortened V by 6 bases and J by 4 bases, and 12 bases separated the two germline ends. The CDR3 loop is CASRERQFYGYTF. The CDR3 DNA reads as TGTGCCAGCAGGGAAAGACAGTTCTATGGCTACACCTTC.

The chain carries TRBV6-6 and TRBJ1-2; D is uncertain. Germline CDR1 and CDR2: MNHNY and SVGAGI (reference sequence). V was trimmed by 6 bases and J by 6 bases, leaving 14 bases between them. This CDR3 has 13 amino acids. CDR3 nucleotide sequence: TGTGCCAGCAGCCCCGAGGGAACGAATGGCTACACCTTC. It codes for CASSPEGTNGYTF.

The V and J genes are TRBV6-5 and TRBJ2-1, with D maybe TRBD1 (6 bases). Germline CDR1 reads MNHEY; CDR2 reads SVGAGI. This CDR3 has 15 residues. Between the trimmed V and J ends, which lost 9 bases and 0 bases, there was a span of 15 bases. CDR3 nucleotides: TGTGCCAGTCGCTTTGGGGGCGACTCCTACAATGAGCAGTTCTTC. It translates to CASRFGGDSYNEQFF.

The chain employs TRBV13 and TRBJ2-7; 8 nucleotides match TRBD2. The J segment lost 6 bases and the V segment lost 4 bases, leaving 5 bases of the junction unmatched. CDR3 length: 13 residues. Germline values: CDR1 PRHDT, CDR2 FYEKMQ (reference sequence). CDR3 DNA sequence: TGTGCCAGCAGCTCGGGGGGGAGTGGCGAGCAGTACTTC. This translates into CASSSGGSGEQYF.

This chain links TRBV7-9 with TRBJ2-5; no firm D call. The germline gives CDR1 SEHNR, CDR2 FQNEAQ (reference sequence). Trimming took off 5 bases at V and 6 bases at J, with 19 bases between the two ends. The CDR3 is 15 amino acids. The CDR3 DNA reads as TGTGCCAGCAGCCCCCCTATCGATTTGGTGAAGACCCAGTACTTC. Its translation: CASSPPIDLVKTQYF.

A remark on this clone: The same CDR3 arises from other DNA sequences in this sample as well. This rearrangement joins TRBV9 to TRBJ2-7, with 7 positions matching TRBD2. CDR3 length: 14 amino acids. CDR1 is SGDLS, CDR2 YYNGEE, per germline. J lost 0 bases, V lost 0 bases, and 0 bases had no gene match. This CDR3 reads CASSVGGSSYEQYF. The DNA of the CDR3 is TGTGCCAGCAGCGTAGGCGGGAGCTCCTACGAGCAGTACTTC.

The chain joins TRBV19 to TRBJ2-7; D is possibly TRBD2 (6 bases). The CDR3 is 13 residues long. Germline loops: CDR1 LNHDA, CDR2 SQIVND (reference sequence). Trimming cost V 5 bases and J 0 bases, with 8 bases left between them. This CDR3 reads CASSATSSYEQYF. The CDR3 region has the DNA TGTGCCAGTAGTGCGACTAGCTCCTACGAGCAGTACTTC.

This clone was detected once. V usage is TRBV12-3 or TRBV12-4 and J usage is TRBJ1-3, with D maybe TRBD1 (6 bases). The V end lost 5 bases, the J end lost 8 bases, and 10 bases lay between the germline ends. The CDR3 is made up of 12 amino acids. For the CDR3, the DNA is TGTGCCAGCAGTACCAGGGGATACACCATATATTTT. It yields the protein CASSTRGYTIYF.